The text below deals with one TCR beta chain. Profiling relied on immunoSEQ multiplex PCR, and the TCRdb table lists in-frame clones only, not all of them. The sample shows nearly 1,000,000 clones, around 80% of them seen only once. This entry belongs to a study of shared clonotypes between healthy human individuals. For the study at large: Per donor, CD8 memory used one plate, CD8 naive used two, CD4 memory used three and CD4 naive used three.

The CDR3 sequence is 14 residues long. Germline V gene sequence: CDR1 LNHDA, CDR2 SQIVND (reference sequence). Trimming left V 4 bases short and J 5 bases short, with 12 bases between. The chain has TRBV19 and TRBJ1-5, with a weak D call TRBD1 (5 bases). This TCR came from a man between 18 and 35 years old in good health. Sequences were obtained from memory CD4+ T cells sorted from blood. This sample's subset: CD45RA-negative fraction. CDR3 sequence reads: CASSTDRKDQPQHF. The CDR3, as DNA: TGTGCCAGTAGTACAGACAGAAAGGATCAGCCCCAGCATTTT.